This entry describes one T cell receptor beta chain. Researchers took RNA transcripts and amplified the TCR beta CDR3 regions from them. HTBI primers were the set used in a first-round RT-PCR of the TCR CDR3. TCRdb called the multiplex PCR reads again in MiXCR, with one record for every CDR3 protein. This table holds about 360,000 distinct CDR3 sequences, about 13% found once. The sample originates from a study of T cells in Graves' hyperthyroidism and ophthalmopathy. The CDR3 is 12 amino acids. In germline, CDR1 is SNHLY, CDR2 FYNNEI. Trimming left V 4 bases short and J 6 bases short, with 9 bases between. The authors deemed Graves' hyperthyroidism stable absent ophthalmopathy progression within 18 months. Patients aged 18 to 65 with hyperthyroidism were newly diagnosed, with duration under 2 months. Not enrolled were patients with uncontrolled infection, other autoimmune disease, pregnancy or lactation. PBMCs were derived from 10 ml fresh peripheral blood.

The sequencing input was blood. The V and J genes are TRBV2 and TRBJ1-1; D is unresolved. This receptor was identified in a woman between 18 and 29 years old with Graves' hyperthyroidism. The CDR3 DNA sequence: TGTGCCAGCAGTGGATATGGGGCTGAAGCTTTCTTT. It translates to CASSGYGAEAFF.